A selection of T cell receptor beta chains follows, all from one sample in a study of cytomegalovirus exposure and HLA in healthy donors. Using immunoSEQ multiplex PCR, the repertoire was profiled, and TCRdb retains in-frame clones only, with some absent. The sample consists of some 200,000 clones, roughly 79% of them appearing once. The sample comprised PBMCs. The receptors were gathered from a woman between 35 and 50 years old in good health and CMV-seronegative. Each CDR3 is given with its conserved first and last residue. The listing skips clone size in some rows; elsewhere it reads once, few, many or a size class.

v_gene | len | abundance | CDR3aa
TRBV30 | 13 | - | CAWRVQGNTEAFF
TRBV7-2 | 16 | - | CASSPRGGQVGQPQHF
TRBV5-4 | 15 | once | CASRYGTGSVDTQYF
TRBV9 | 14 | few | CASSVIGQNTEAFF
TRBV2 | 16 | - | CASSESGTGHPYEQYF
TRBV4-2 | 16 | - | CASSQSTQVTGTEAFF
TRBV19 | 13 | once | CASREGSNQPQHF
TRBV19 | 17 | - | CASSPRTETIFRPGYTF
TRBV2 | 11 | - | CASSATLKTFF
TRBV27 | 16 | - | CASSLDVGGNTDTQYF
TRBV6-5 | 13 | - | CASRPRGSYEQYF
TRBV6-4 | 13 | - | CASRPDSNYGYTF
TRBV5-3 | 14 | - | CARSSRALTYGYTF
TRBV28 | 16 | once | CASSLFGGGDGQPQHF
TRBV7-2 | 15 | - | CASSSSGQARHEQYF
TRBV7-9 | 18 | - | CASSRTGTSGGGQETQYF
TRBV19 | 17 | - | CASSTGDSGSWGEKLFF
TRBV5-1 | 14 | - | CASSPTTGANVLTF
TRBV5-6 | 14 | - | CASSLGGFMAPLHF
TRBV6-1 | 11 | - | CTSSEVYEQYF
TRBV29-1 | 11 | - | CSVEWGRRLFF
TRBV7-2 | 15 | - | CASSLETGMNTEAFF
TRBV7-9 | 14 | - | CASSLGTGQYEQYF
TRBV25-1 | 14 | - | CASTRTGVTGELFF
TRBV21-1 | 15 | few | CASSKGGSFTDTQYF
TRBV6-1 | 14 | once | CASRPQGVNTEAFF
TRBV19 | 13 | - | CASSIGSGDTQYF
TRBV7-2 | 15 | few | CASSPGGSISYEQYF
TRBV7-8 | 14 | - | CASSLDQDYYGYTF
TRBV11-1 | 14 | - | CASSLEQGPYEQYF
TRBV6-5 | 13 | few | CASRGQGGETQYF
TRBV4-1 | 14 | - | CASSPREGAWEQYF
TRBV2 | 15 | - | CASKRGTSGSGELFF
TRBV4-3 | 15 | - | CASSPSRGSAYEQYF
TRBV11-2 | 13 | - | CASRTSSHDTIYF
TRBV18 | 15 | - | CASSPGAVANYGYTF
TRBV29-1 | 13 | - | CSVAGTVTDTQYF
TRBV7-2 | 14 | - | CASSLVGQDFGYTF
TRBV10-1 | 16 | - | CASSENKGRGTDTQYF
TRBV19 | 16 | - | CASSIGGKGENQPQHF
TRBV7-3 | 17 | - | CASSLNPKTGSGTEAFF
TRBV4-3 | 14 | - | CASSQPGGGHEQFF
TRBV5-4 | 14 | - | CASSLQGAYNEQFF
TRBV7-9 | 14 | - | CASSLNAVTGEAFF
TRBV6-5 | 15 | - | CASSPTGTYNQPQHF
TRBV28 | 15 | - | CASTLPTGMNQPQHF
TRBV4-3 | 16 | - | CASSQGQGALNTEAFF
TRBV5-4 | 19 | - | CASSSLTGTSFPQAYEQYF
TRBV6-1 | 16 | - | CASSEALGGGNQPQHF
TRBV6-5 | 14 | - | CASSTRQGGDTQYF
TRBV19 | 14 | few | CASSEVSRSEKLFF
TRBV7-9 | 17 | - | CASSLARTALGRYGYTF
TRBV15 | 16 | - | CATSPGGRTLNTEAFF
TRBV28 | 14 | - | CATPRRVGVYGYTF
TRBV27 | 14 | once | CASRGGARPYEQYF
TRBV13 | 12 | - | CASSLFTYEQYF
TRBV7-2 | 12 | - | CASSLAGALRNF
TRBV28 | 13 | - | CASSAGLGDEQFF
TRBV9 | 14 | - | CASSYQGLTDTQYF
TRBV18 | 17 | - | CASSPLPGGSSYNEQFF